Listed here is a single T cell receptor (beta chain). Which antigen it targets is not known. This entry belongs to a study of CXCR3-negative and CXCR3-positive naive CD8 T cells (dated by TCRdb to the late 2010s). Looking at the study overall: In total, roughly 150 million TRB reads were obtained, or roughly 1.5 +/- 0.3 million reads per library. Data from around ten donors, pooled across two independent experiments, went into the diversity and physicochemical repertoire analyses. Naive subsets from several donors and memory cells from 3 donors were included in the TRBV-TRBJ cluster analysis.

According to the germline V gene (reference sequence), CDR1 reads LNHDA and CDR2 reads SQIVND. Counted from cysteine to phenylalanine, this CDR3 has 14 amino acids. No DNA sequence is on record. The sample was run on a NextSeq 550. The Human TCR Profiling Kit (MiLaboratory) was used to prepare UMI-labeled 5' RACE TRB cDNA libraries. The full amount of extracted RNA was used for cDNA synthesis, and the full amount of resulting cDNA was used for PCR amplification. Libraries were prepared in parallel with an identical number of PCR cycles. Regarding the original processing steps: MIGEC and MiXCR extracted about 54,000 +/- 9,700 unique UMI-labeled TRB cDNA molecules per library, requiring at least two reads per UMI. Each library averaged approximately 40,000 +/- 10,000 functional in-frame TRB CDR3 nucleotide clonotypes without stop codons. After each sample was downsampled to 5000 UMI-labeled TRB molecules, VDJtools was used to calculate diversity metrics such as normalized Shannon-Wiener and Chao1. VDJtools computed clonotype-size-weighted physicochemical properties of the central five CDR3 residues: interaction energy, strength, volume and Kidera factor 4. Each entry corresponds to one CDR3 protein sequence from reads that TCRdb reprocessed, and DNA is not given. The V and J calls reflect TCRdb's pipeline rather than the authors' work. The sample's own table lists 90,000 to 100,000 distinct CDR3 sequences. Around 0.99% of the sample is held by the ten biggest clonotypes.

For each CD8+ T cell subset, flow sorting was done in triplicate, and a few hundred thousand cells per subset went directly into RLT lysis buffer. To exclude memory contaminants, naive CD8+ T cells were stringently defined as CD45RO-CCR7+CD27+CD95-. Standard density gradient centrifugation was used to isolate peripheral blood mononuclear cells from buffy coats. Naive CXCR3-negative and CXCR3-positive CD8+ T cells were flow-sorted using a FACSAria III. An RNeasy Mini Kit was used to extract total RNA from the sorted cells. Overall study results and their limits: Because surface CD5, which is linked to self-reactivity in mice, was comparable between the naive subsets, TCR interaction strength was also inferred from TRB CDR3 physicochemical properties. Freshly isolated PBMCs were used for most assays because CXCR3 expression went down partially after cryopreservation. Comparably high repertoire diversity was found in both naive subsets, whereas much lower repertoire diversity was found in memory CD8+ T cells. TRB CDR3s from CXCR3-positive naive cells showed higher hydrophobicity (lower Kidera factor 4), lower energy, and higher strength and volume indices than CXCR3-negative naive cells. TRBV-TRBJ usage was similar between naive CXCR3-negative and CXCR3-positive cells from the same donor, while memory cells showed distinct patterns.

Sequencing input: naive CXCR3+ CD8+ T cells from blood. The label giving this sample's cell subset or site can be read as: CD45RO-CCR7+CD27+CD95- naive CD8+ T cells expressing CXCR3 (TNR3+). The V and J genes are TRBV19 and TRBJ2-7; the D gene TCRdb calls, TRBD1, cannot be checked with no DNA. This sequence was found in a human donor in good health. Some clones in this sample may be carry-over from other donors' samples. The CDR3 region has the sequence CASSTGPRPLEQYF. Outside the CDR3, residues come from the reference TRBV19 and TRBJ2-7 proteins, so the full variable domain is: DGGITQSPKYLFRKEGQNVTLSCEQNLNHDAMYWYRQDPGQGLRLIYYSQIVNDFQKGDIAEGYSVSREKKESFPLTVTSAQKNPTAFYLCASSTGPRPLEQYFGPGTRLTVT.